The 31 T cell receptor beta chains below were found in one sample sequenced in a study of T-cell reconstitution after alpha-beta-depleted transplantation in children. Unique molecular identifiers were incorporated into the prepared TCRbeta library. One entry per CDR3 protein, called by TCRdb with MiXCR from the PCR reads. This table has around 600,000 distinct CDR3 sequences, roughly 17% appearing once. The sample consisted of PBMCs from the stem cell graft donor, taken from the stem cell graft. These receptors came from a human donor who donated a stem cell graft to a child with acute myeloid leukemia.

V and J are TRBV4-3 and TRBJ1-1; 8 nucleotides match TRBD1. Germline CDR1 reads LGHNA; CDR2 reads YSLEER. Germline trimming cut 0 bases from V and 1 base from J; bases unmatched to any gene: 7. The CDR3 runs 17 residues. The CDR3 reads CASSQDFPGGTNTEAFF. The CDR3 region has the DNA TGCGCCAGCAGCCAAGATTTCCCAGGGGGCACGAACACTGAAGCTTTCTTT.

This clonotype was detected only a few times. The chain employs TRBV7-2 and TRBJ2-7; possibly TRBD1 for D (5 bases). The V end lost 0 bases, the J end lost 3 bases, and 12 bases lay between the germline ends. The CDR3 is made up of 15 amino acids. CDR1 and CDR2 from the germline V gene are SGHTA and FQGNSA. CDR3 protein: CASSLAATADYEQYF. The DNA of the CDR3 is TGTGCCAGCAGCTTAGCCGCGACAGCCGACTACGAGCAGTACTTC.

This clonotype was observed at least ten times. V gene TRBV29-1 combines with J gene TRBJ2-5; a weak D match, TRBD1 (5 bases). CDR1 SQVTM and CDR2 ANQGSEA come from the germline V gene. The CDR3 length is 11 residues. Trimming pared 5 bases from V and 5 bases from J, leaving 9 bases between. DNA of the CDR3: TGCAGCGTTCAGGGAATGGAGACCCAGTACTTC. Amino acids: CSVQGMETQYF.

This clonotype occurred many times. The chain links TRBV20-1 to TRBJ2-3, with a tentative D call TRBD2 (7 bases). This CDR3 has 15 amino acids. Per germline, CDR1 DFQATT and CDR2 SNEGSKA (reference sequence). Trimming removed 0 bases at V and 3 bases at J, with 13 bases between. CDR3 nucleotides: TGCAGTGCTAGAGATCTTGCGGGGGCGACAGATACGCAGTATTTT. This gives the protein CSARDLAGATDTQYF.

The V call is TRBV20-1, the J call TRBJ2-1; D may be TRBD2 (7 bases). This CDR3 region has 16 residues. Germline V gene sequence: CDR1 DFQATT, CDR2 SNEGSKA (reference sequence). The V and J ends lost 4 bases and 0 bases respectively, with 16 bases between them. The CDR3 region is CSAIGAGASSYNEQFF. The CDR3, as DNA: TGCAGTGCTATCGGGGCGGGGGCGAGCTCCTACAATGAGCAGTTCTTC.

There are many counts of this clonotype. This chain links TRBV20-1 with TRBJ1-1; tentatively, D is TRBD1 (6 bases). The CDR3 is 13 residues long. The V end lost 5 bases, the J end lost 5 bases, and 15 bases lay between the germline ends. Germline V gene lookup returns CDR1 DFQATT and CDR2 SNEGSKA (reference sequence). CDR3 sequence reads: CSAEARGGTEAFF. CDR3 nucleotides: TGCAGTGCTGAAGCCAGGGGAGGGACTGAAGCTTTCTTT.

This sequence joins TRBV20-1 and TRBJ2-1; perhaps TRBD1 as D (6 bases). This CDR3 has 13 residues. V was shortened by 3 bases and J by 3 bases, with 9 bases between the two germline ends. The germline gives CDR1 DFQATT, CDR2 SNEGSKA (reference sequence). CDR3 amino acids: CSARSQGYNEQFF. CDR3 sequence (DNA): TGCAGTGCTAGGTCACAGGGCTACAATGAGCAGTTCTTC.

This clonotype was detected many times. The chain has TRBV20-1 and TRBJ2-1; D is unclear. This CDR3 has 15 residues. The germline V gene has CDR1 DFQATT and CDR2 SNEGSKA (reference sequence). Trimming pared 0 bases from V and 7 bases from J, leaving 16 bases between. The CDR3, as DNA: TGCAGTGCTAGAGATCGGTTATCCGCTGGTAATGAGCAGTTCTTC. Residues: CSARDRLSAGNEQFF.

This clonotype showed up just a few times. The rearrangement links TRBV6-1 to TRBJ1-5, with D perhaps TRBD1 (5 bases). The CDR3 has 15 amino acids. The V end was cut by 10 bases, the J end by 2 bases, with 18 bases between. In germline, CDR1 is MNHNS, CDR2 SASEGT. The CDR3 DNA reads as TGTGCCATCGATTCCGGGACCCAGGGCAATCAGCCCCAGCATTTT. It codes for CAIDSGTQGNQPQHF.

This chain links TRBV7-2 with TRBJ1-1; D unclear. V was cut by 1 base and J by 0 bases, with 9 bases left in between. The CDR3 extends over 15 amino acids. CDR1 and CDR2 from the germline V gene are SGHTA and FQGNSA. The CDR3 sequence is CASSLEPKMNTEAFF. CDR3 nucleotide sequence: TGTGCCAGCAGCTTAGAGCCAAAAATGAACACTGAAGCTTTCTTT.

There are a few counts of this clonotype. This chain links TRBV13 with TRBJ2-7; no clear D. This CDR3 is built from 15 residues. The V and J ends lost 5 bases and 3 bases respectively, with 17 bases between them. Germline V CDR1 and CDR2: PRHDT, FYEKMQ (reference sequence). The CDR3: CASSSREGRHYEQYF. DNA of the CDR3: TGTGCCAGCAGCAGCCGTGAAGGTCGACACTACGAGCAGTACTTC.

This clonotype was picked up many times. This rearrangement joins TRBV5-1 to TRBJ1-1; D not resolved. V shed 3 bases and J shed 5 bases, with 11 bases lying between them. The V gene's germline CDR1 is SGHRS and CDR2 YFSETQ. This CDR3 spans 13 amino acids. The CDR3 region is CASSWEEGTEAFF. CDR3 nucleotides: TGCGCCAGCAGCTGGGAGGAGGGAACTGAAGCTTTCTTT.

Points on this clonotype: One junction end disagrees with the germline gene, perhaps due to a read error. The chain couples TRBV19 to TRBJ2-5; a possible D gene is TRBD1 (6 bases). CDR3 length: 14 residues. Germline V gives CDR1 LNHDA, CDR2 SQIVND (reference sequence). The CDR3 DNA reads as TGTGCCAGTAGACGAGGGACATCCCAAGGGACCCAGTACTTC. The encoded protein is CASRRGTSQGTQYF.

This clonotype was detected ten times or more. CDR3 in amino acids: CASSETSGTYEQYV. In DNA, the CDR3 is TGTGCCAGCAGTGAAACCTCAGGGACCTACGAGCAGTACGTC. V is TRBV2 and J is TRBJ2-7; maybe TRBD1 (5 bases). CDR3 length: 14 residues. V was shortened by 2 bases and J by 2 bases, with 10 bases between the two germline ends. CDR1 is SNHLY and CDR2 is FYNNEI in the germline V gene.

The chain carries TRBV12-3 or TRBV12-4 and TRBJ2-2; the D gene could be TRBD1 or TRBD2 (5 bases each). V gave up 2 bases and J gave up 4 bases, with 11 bases separating them. There are 15 residues in the CDR3. CDR3 nucleotide sequence: TGTGCCAGCAGTTTATTGTCAGGGACCACCGGGGAGCTGTTTTTT. This translates into CASSLLSGTTGELFF.

V usage is TRBV7-2 and J usage is TRBJ2-7; D is undetermined. Deletions cut 1 base from V and 0 bases from J, with 7 bases between. Germline CDR1 is SGHTA and CDR2 is FQGNSA. The CDR3 is made up of 14 amino acids. CDR3 bases: TGTGCCAGCAGCTTAGTCCGGAGCTCCTACGAGCAGTACTTC. As protein: CASSLVRSSYEQYF.

The rearrangement links TRBV7-9 to TRBJ2-4, with D perhaps TRBD1 (6 bases). CDR1 and CDR2 from the germline V gene are SEHNR and FQNEAQ (reference sequence). Between the trimmed V and J ends, which lost 4 bases and 10 bases, there was a span of 14 bases. The CDR3 runs 13 residues. The CDR3 coding sequence is TGTGCCAGCAGCTCTCGGGACATGAGGATTCAGTACTTC. This encodes CASSSRDMRIQYF.

J is TRBJ2-2 and V is TRBV27, with D hard to call. CDR3 length: 16 amino acids. Germline-derived CDR1 and CDR2 are MNHEY and SMNVEV (reference sequence). V lost 0 bases and J 0 bases, leaving 8 bases between the germline ends. CDR3 loop: CASSLSGSPNTGELFF. The CDR3 DNA reads as TGTGCCAGCAGTTTATCTGGCAGCCCGAACACCGGGGAGCTGTTTTTT.

There are many counts of this clonotype. The chain combines TRBV12-3 or TRBV12-4 with TRBJ2-3, with a weak D call TRBD1 (6 bases). This CDR3 region has 13 residues. Trimming shortened V by 9 bases and J by 4 bases, and 14 bases separated the two germline ends. Written as DNA, the CDR3 is TGTGCCAGTAACTTGGGGGCGCCAGATACGCAGTATTTT. Translated, it gives CASNLGAPDTQYF.

This clonotype was seen repeatedly, ten times or more. The genes are TRBV27 and TRBJ2-1; D ambiguous. The CDR3 has 16 amino acids. The V end was cut by 2 bases, the J end by 0 bases, with 11 bases between. Per germline, CDR1 MNHEY and CDR2 SMNVEV (reference sequence). The DNA for the CDR3 is TGTGCCAGCAGTTTAGGGTCGGTCCACTCCTACAATGAGCAGTTCTTC. It translates to CASSLGSVHSYNEQFF.

With regard to this clonotype: Just one base apart from a much larger clone, this may be a read error. The chain links TRBV10-3 to TRBJ1-2; D unclear. The V gene's germline CDR1 is ENHRY and CDR2 SYGVKD. Trimming took 6 bases from V and 2 from J, leaving 7 bases between them. The CDR3 covers 12 residues. The CDR3 loop is CAIRKGNYGYTF. The CDR3 DNA follows: TGTGCCATCAGGAAGGGCAACTATGGCTACACCTTC.

This clonotype was recorded at least ten times. The chain joins TRBV20-1 to TRBJ2-1, with 8 bases that match TRBD2. This CDR3 is built from 14 residues. The ends lost 3 bases at V and 0 bases at J; junction bases unmatched: 1. Germline loops: CDR1 DFQATT, CDR2 SNEGSKA (reference sequence). This CDR3 is CSASGGASYNEQFF. The CDR3 coding sequence is TGCAGTGCTAGCGGGGGGGCCTCCTACAATGAGCAGTTCTTC.

In the case of this clonotype: Just one base apart from a much larger clone, this may be a read error. The chain has TRBV29-1 and TRBJ2-1; 10 nucleotides line up with TRBD1. CDR3 size: 15 residues. Germline values: CDR1 SQVTM, CDR2 ANQGSEA. The CDR3 region has the DNA TGCAGCGTTGGAGGGACAGGGGACCGGGACAATGACCAGTTCTTC. Amino acids: CSVGGTGDRDNDQFF.

V usage is TRBV7-2 and J usage is TRBJ2-2, with D tentatively TRBD1 or TRBD2 (5 bases each). V was cut by 5 bases and J by 0 bases, with 13 bases left in between. The germline V gene has CDR1 SGHTA and CDR2 FQGNSA. The CDR3 extends over 16 amino acids. The CDR3 DNA sequence: TGTGCCAGCAGCAGTACCGGGACGACGAACACCGGGGAGCTGTTTTTT. Amino acids: CASSSTGTTNTGELFF. Supplemented by reference TRBV7-2 and TRBJ2-2, the full variable domain reads GAGVSQSPSNKVTEKGKDVELRCDPISGHTALYWYRQSLGQGLEFLIYFQGNSAPDKSGLPSDRFSAERTGGSVSTLTIQRTQQEDSAVYLCASSSTGTTNTGELFFGEGSRLTVL.

This clonotype has a handful of counts. The chain couples TRBV7-7 to TRBJ2-3; 8 bases fit TRBD1. CDR1 SSHAT and CDR2 FNYEAQ come from the germline V gene (reference sequence). Trimming took 5 bases from V and 8 from J; bases not matched to a gene: 6. The CDR3 loop spans 13 amino acids. CDR3 region: CASSPRTGRTQYF. CDR3 DNA sequence: TGTGCCAGCAGCCCTAGGACAGGGCGTACGCAGTATTTT.

In regard to this clonotype: A much bigger clone sits one base away, suggesting this may be a read error. This chain joins TRBV29-1 and TRBJ1-1; TRBD1 aligns across 8 bases. V shed 8 bases, J shed 3 bases, and the junction held 14 bases outside the gene matches. CDR3 length equals 15 residues. Germline V gene sequence: CDR1 SQVTM, CDR2 ANQGSEA. In DNA, the CDR3 is TGCAGCACATTACGGGACAGGAGTCTCTACACTGAAGCTTTCTTT. Translating it yields CSTLRDRSLYTEAFF.

This clonotype was picked up a small number of times. The gene calls are TRBV12-3 or TRBV12-4 and TRBJ2-3; 7 bases map to TRBD2. This CDR3 is 15 amino acids long. The trim removed 6 bases at V and 5 bases at J, leaving 11 bases unmatched. CDR3 coding DNA: TGTGCCAGCAGCTCTCGACGGGGGGTGAAAGATACGCAGTATTTT. Translated, it gives CASSSRRGVKDTQYF.

This clonotype was detected ten times or more. The V gene is TRBV20-1, the J gene TRBJ1-6; D is undetermined. CDR3 length: 13 amino acids. V was pared by 8 bases and J by 2 bases, with 10 bases between. The germline V gene has CDR1 DFQATT and CDR2 SNEGSKA (reference sequence). In nucleotides, the CDR3 is TGCAGTCCTACTGAAGCCTATAATTCACCCCTCCACTTT. Translation: CSPTEAYNSPLHF.

This clonotype was seen ten or more times. V usage is TRBV20-1 and J usage is TRBJ1-6; D uncertain. V shed 6 bases and J shed 0 bases, with 6 bases lying between them. There are 13 residues in the CDR3. Germline V gene lookup returns CDR1 DFQATT and CDR2 SNEGSKA (reference sequence). Here the CDR3 DNA reads TGCAGTGCGGAGCTCTCCTATAATTCACCCCTCCACTTT. Its translation: CSAELSYNSPLHF.

The J gene is TRBJ2-3, the V gene TRBV20-1, with 7 bases lining up with TRBD1. The V segment lost 6 bases and the J segment 4 bases; nucleotides outside the gene matches: 10. CDR1 and CDR2 from the germline V gene are DFQATT and SNEGSKA (reference sequence). CDR3 length: 14 residues. CDR3 in amino acids: CSAGRQGPPDTQYF. CDR3 bases: TGCAGTGCAGGCCGACAGGGTCCACCAGATACGCAGTATTTT.

Only a few counts were recorded for this clonotype. The chain combines TRBV4-3 with TRBJ1-2; TRBD1 matches 8 bases. The germline CDR1 and CDR2 sequences are LGHNA and YSLEER. The V segment lost 1 base and the J segment 5 bases; nucleotides outside the gene matches: 9. The CDR3 totals 16 residues. As DNA, the CDR3 is TGCGCCAGCAGCCAAGGAGCGACAGGGGCGGAATATGGCTACACCTTC. Its protein product is CASSQGATGAEYGYTF.